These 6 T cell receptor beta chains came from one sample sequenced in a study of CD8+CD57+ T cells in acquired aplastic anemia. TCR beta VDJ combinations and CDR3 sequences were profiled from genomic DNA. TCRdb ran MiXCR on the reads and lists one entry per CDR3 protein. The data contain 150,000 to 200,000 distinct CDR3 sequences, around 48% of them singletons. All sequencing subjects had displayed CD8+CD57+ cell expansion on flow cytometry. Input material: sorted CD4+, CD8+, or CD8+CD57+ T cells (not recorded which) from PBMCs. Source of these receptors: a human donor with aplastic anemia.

CDR3 region: CASMGQNYQPQHF. The CDR3 DNA sequence: TGTGCCAGCATGGGACAGAACTATCAGCCCCAGCATTTT. The gene calls are TRBV6-1 and TRBJ1-5, with TRBD1 identical over 7 bases. This CDR3 spans 13 amino acids. From germline, CDR1 is MNHNS and CDR2 SASEGT. V shed 7 bases and J 5 bases; nucleotides not matched to a gene: 5.

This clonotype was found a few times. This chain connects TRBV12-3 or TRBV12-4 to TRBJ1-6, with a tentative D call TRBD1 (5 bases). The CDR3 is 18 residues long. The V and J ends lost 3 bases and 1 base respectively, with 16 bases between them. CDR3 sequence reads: CASSLDYGTASYNSPLHF. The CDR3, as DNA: TGTGCCAGCAGTTTGGACTACGGGACGGCATCCTATAATTCACCCCTCCACTTT.

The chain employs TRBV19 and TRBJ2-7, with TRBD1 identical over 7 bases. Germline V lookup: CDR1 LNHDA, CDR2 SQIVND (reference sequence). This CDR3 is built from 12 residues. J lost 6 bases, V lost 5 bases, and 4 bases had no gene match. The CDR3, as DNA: TGTGCCAGTAGTGAACAGGGGTTCGAGCAGTACTTC. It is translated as CASSEQGFEQYF.

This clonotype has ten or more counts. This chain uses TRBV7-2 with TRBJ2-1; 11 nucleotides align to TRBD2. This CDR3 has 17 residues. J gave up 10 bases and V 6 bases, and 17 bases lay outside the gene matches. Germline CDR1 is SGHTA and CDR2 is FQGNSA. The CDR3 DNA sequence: TGTGCCAGCAGACCCTCAACCGGGACTAGCGGAGGACTAGAGCAGTTCTTC. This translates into CASRPSTGTSGGLEQFF.

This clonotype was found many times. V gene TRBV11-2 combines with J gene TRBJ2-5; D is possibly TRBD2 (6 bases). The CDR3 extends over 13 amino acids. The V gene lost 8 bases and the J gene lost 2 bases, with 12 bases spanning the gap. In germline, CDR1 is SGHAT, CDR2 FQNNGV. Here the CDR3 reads CASREGLQETQYF. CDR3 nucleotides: TGTGCCAGCCGCGAGGGACTGCAAGAGACCCAGTACTTC.

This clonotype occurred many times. In DNA, the CDR3 is TGTGCCAGTAGTTCACAGGGGAATCAGCCCCAGCATTTT. This translates into CASSSQGNQPQHF. The chain recombines TRBV19 with TRBJ1-5; 7 bases align to TRBD1. The CDR3 sequence is 13 residues long. Germline V gives CDR1 LNHDA, CDR2 SQIVND (reference sequence). With V trimmed by 5 bases and J by 4 bases, 2 bases remained unmatched.